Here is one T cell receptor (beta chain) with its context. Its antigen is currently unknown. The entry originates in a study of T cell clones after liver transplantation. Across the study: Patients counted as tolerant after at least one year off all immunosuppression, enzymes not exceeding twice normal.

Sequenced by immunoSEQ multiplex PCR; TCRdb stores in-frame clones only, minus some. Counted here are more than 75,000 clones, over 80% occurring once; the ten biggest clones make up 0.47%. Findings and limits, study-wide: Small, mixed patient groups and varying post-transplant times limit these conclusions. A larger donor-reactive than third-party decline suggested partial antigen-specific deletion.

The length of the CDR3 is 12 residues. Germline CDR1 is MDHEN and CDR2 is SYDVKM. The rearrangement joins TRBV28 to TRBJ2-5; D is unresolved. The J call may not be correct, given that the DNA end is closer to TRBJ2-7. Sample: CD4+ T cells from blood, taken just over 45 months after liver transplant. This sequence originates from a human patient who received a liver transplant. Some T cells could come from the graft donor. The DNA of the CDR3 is TGTGCCAGCAGTGAGAGTCGTTACGAGCAGTACTTC. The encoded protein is CASSESRYEQYF.